This T cell receptor (beta chain) came from a study of T-cell reconstitution after alpha-beta-depleted transplantation in children. This clonotype was counted ten times or more. No DNA is shown, since the ends of the CDR3 on it are uncertain; the CDR3 is the one TCRdb lists. Unique molecular identifiers were incorporated during preparation of the TCRbeta library. One entry per CDR3 protein results from TCRdb running MiXCR on the PCR reads. The sample lists under 750,000 distinct CDR3 sequences; under 30% were seen once. Germline CDR1 is MDHEN and CDR2 is SYDVKM. The CDR3 extends over 17 residues, inclusive of both ends.

The rearrangement links TRBV28 to TRBJ1-5; the table's D call of TRBD1 was not tested on the DNA. The source material was PBMCs, mostly from graft donor cells, sampled 360 days after TCRalphabeta/CD19-depleted stem cell transplant. The receptor was derived from a boy in the first two years of life who had a stem cell transplant for acute myeloid leukemia, so the T cells may come from the graft donor. The CDR3 sequence: CASSSSSTGWPVQPQHF.